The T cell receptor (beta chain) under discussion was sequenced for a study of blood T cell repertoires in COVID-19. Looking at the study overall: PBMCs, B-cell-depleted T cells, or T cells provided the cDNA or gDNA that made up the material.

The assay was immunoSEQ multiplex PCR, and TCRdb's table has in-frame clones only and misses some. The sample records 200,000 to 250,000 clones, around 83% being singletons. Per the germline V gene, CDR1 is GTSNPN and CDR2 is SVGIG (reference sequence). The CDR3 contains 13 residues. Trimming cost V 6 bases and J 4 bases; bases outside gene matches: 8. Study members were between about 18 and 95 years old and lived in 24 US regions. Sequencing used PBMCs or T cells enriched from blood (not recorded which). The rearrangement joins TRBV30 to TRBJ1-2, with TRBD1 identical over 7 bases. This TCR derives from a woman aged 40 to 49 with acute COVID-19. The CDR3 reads CACSFPGGYGYTF. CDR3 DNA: TGTGCCTGTTCTTTCCCAGGGGGCTATGGCTACACCTTC.